These 10 T cell receptor beta chains originate from one sample sequenced in a study of T cells in tuberculosis. Sequenced by immunoSEQ multiplex PCR; TCRdb stores in-frame clones only, minus some. The repertoire holds fewer than 40,000 clones, with roughly 94% as singletons. Sequenced input: PBMCs. The origin of the receptors is a donor aged 10 to 29 with latent tuberculosis or without tuberculosis infection.

The chain employs TRBV5-5 and TRBJ2-7, with 8 nucleotides matching TRBD2. The J segment lost 6 bases and the V segment lost 2 bases, leaving 4 bases of the junction unmatched. Looked up from germline, CDR1 is SGHKS and CDR2 is YYEKEE (reference sequence). The CDR3 has 13 residues. The CDR3 loop reads CASSFVTSGEQYF. The CDR3 nucleotides are TGTGCCAGCAGCTTCGTCACTAGCGGCGAGCAGTACTTC.

This chain uses TRBV7-9 with TRBJ2-1, with D hard to call. The V end was cut by 4 bases, the J end by 0 bases, with 19 bases between. This CDR3 comprises 18 residues. CDR1 and CDR2 from the germline V gene are SEHNR and FQNEAQ (reference sequence). The CDR3 DNA is TGTGCCAGCAGCTCCCGCGTTGTTCTTCCGGGCTCCTACAATGAGCAGTTCTTC. Its protein is CASSSRVVLPGSYNEQFF.

J is TRBJ1-2 and V is TRBV9; TRBD1 agrees at 8 bases. The CDR3 totals 15 residues. The germline V gene has CDR1 SGDLS and CDR2 YYNGEE. After removal of 3 bases from V and 4 bases from J, the junction contained 8 bases not matched to a gene. CDR3 in amino acids: CASSGIGQGAYGYTF. The CDR3 coding sequence is TGTGCCAGCAGCGGGATCGGCCAGGGGGCCTATGGCTACACCTTC.

V gene TRBV5-1 combines with J gene TRBJ2-2, with 9 bases fitting TRBD2. This CDR3 contains 16 residues. Germline CDR1 is SGHRS and CDR2 is YFSETQ. With V trimmed by 1 base and J by 7 bases, 8 bases remained unmatched. The chain's CDR3 is CASSLSSGARGGELFF. The CDR3 bases are TGCGCCAGCAGCTTGTCTAGCGGGGCTAGAGGCGGGGAGCTGTTTTTT.

The chain links TRBV5-1 to TRBJ2-3, with D perhaps matching TRBD1 (5 bases). The CDR3 runs 16 residues. V lost 0 bases and J 4 bases, leaving 15 bases between the germline ends. Germline V gene data show CDR1 as SGHRS and CDR2 as YFSETQ. CDR3 sequence reads: CASSLGGEIVPDTQYF. For the CDR3, the DNA is TGCGCCAGCAGCTTGGGGGGCGAGATAGTTCCAGATACGCAGTATTTT.

J is TRBJ2-7 and V is TRBV19; 8 nucleotides align to TRBD2. The germline CDR1 and CDR2 sequences are LNHDA and SQIVND (reference sequence). This CDR3 contains 17 residues. V dropped 10 bases and J dropped 2; count of bases not matched to a gene: 19. Here the CDR3 DNA reads TGTGCCACCGCATCTAAGCTTATGGCGGGAGGCACCTACGAGCAGTACTTC. As protein: CATASKLMAGGTYEQYF.

This sequence joins TRBV6-5 and TRBJ2-7; TRBD2 might be the D (6 bases). Germline loops: CDR1 MNHEY, CDR2 SVGAGI. The CDR3 runs 16 residues. V was cut by 0 bases and J by 3 bases, with 15 bases left in between. The CDR3: CASSYSGSGGLYEQYF. The CDR3 coding sequence is TGTGCCAGCAGTTACTCGGGTAGCGGAGGTCTCTACGAGCAGTACTTC.

The chain uses TRBV4-1 and TRBJ2-1, with TRBD2 matching 12 bases. V lost 3 bases and J lost 7; bases outside the gene matches: 7. The CDR3 runs 16 residues. The germline V gene has CDR1 MGHRA and CDR2 YSYEKL. CDR3 region: CASSQPLAGGPNEQFF. In nucleotides, the CDR3 is TGCGCCAGCAGCCAGCCCCTAGCGGGAGGGCCGAATGAGCAGTTCTTC.

The chain has TRBV9 and TRBJ2-5; D may be TRBD1 (5 bases). The CDR3 is 12 amino acids. Germline V CDR1 and CDR2: SGDLS, YYNGEE. V was trimmed by 4 bases and J by 5 bases, leaving 9 bases between them. In nucleotides, the CDR3 is TGTGCCAGCAGCCCTCAGGGTGAGACCCAGTACTTC. It yields the protein CASSPQGETQYF.

The chain is built from TRBV5-1 and TRBJ1-4, with TRBD1 matching 7 bases. V dropped 7 bases and J dropped 4; count of bases not matched to a gene: 10. CDR1 is SGHRS, CDR2 YFSETQ, per germline. The CDR3 consists of 15 residues. This CDR3 reads CASATGDRVNEKLFF. The CDR3 DNA is TGCGCCAGCGCAACAGGGGATCGGGTTAATGAAAAACTGTTTTTT.